One TCR beta chain is described in this entry. These data belong to a study of blood T cell repertoires in COVID-19. The CDR3 has 14 amino acids. The V gene's germline CDR1 is GTSNPN and CDR2 SVGIG (reference sequence). Trimming shortened V by 0 bases and J by 5 bases, and 11 bases separated the two germline ends. Under the authors' procedure: Amplification of reference gene primers provided the estimated nucleated cell counts. Using immunoSEQ multiplex PCR, the repertoire was profiled, and TCRdb retains in-frame clones only, with some absent. V and J calls plus clone size are reproduced from that table; the DNA served to infer D and trimming. The sample lists around 200,000 clones; 88% were seen once.

The sequenced material came from peripheral blood. The chain carries TRBV30 and TRBJ1-5; maybe TRBD1 (5 bases). This clonotype was obtained from a young man with active or convalescent COVID-19. CDR3 sequence reads: CAWSVQGVDQPQHF. The DNA of the CDR3 is TGTGCCTGGAGTGTACAAGGGGTAGATCAGCCCCAGCATTTT.